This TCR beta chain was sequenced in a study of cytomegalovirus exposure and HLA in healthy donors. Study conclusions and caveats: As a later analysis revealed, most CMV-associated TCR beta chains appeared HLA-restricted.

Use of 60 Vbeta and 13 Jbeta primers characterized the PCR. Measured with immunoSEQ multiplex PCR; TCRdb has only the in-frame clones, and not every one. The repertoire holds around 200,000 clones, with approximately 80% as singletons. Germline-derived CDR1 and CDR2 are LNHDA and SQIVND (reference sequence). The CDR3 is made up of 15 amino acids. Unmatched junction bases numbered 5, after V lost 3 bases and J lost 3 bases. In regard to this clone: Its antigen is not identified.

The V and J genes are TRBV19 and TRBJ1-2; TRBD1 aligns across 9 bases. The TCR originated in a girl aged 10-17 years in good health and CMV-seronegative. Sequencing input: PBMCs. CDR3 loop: CASSMRDRVYYGYTF. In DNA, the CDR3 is TGTGCCAGTAGTATGAGGGACAGGGTTTACTATGGCTACACCTTC.